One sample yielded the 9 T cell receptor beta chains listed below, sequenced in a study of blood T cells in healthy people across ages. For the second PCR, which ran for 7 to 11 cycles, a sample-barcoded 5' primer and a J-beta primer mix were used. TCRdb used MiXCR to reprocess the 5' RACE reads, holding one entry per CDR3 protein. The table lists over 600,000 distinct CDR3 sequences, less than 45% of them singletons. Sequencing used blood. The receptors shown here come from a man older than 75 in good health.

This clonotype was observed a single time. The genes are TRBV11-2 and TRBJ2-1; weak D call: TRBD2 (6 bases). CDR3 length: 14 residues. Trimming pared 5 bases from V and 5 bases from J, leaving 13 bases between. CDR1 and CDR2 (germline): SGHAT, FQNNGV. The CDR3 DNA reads TGTGCCAGCAGCCCAAGGGACTCAGACAATGAGCAGTTCTTC. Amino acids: CASSPRDSDNEQFF.

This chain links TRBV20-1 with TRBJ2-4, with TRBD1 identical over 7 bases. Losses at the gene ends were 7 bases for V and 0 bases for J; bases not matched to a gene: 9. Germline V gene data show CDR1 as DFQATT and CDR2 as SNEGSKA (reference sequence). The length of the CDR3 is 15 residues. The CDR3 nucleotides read TGCAGTGGCACTGGGACAGCTCTAGCCAAAAACATTCAGTACTTC. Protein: CSGTGTALAKNIQYF.

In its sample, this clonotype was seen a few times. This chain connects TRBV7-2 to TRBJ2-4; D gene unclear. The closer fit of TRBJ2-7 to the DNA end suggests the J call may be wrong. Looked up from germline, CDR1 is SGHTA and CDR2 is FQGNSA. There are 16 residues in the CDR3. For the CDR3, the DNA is TGTGCCAGCAGACAAGTTACAGCCCTCATCTCCTACGAGCAGTACTTC. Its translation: CASRQVTALISYEQYF.

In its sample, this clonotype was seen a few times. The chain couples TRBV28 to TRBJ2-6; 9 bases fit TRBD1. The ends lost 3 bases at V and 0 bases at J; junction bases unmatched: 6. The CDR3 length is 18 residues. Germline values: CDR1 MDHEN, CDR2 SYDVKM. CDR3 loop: CASSLEGTGTSGANVLTF. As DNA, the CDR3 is TGTGCCAGCAGTTTGGAAGGGACAGGGACCTCTGGGGCCAACGTCCTGACTTTC. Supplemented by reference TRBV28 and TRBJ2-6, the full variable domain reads DVKVTQSSRYLVKRTGEKVFLECVQDMDHENMFWYRQDPGLGLRLIYFSYDVKMKEKGDIPEGYSVSREKKERFSLILESASTNQTSMYLCASSLEGTGTSGANVLTFGAGSRLTVL.

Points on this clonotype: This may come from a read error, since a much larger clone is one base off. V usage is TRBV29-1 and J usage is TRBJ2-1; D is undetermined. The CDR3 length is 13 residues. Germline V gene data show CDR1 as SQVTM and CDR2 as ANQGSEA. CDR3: CSISETVNNGQFF. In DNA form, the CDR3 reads TGCAGCATCTCAGAGACCGTCAACAATGGGCAGTTCTTC.

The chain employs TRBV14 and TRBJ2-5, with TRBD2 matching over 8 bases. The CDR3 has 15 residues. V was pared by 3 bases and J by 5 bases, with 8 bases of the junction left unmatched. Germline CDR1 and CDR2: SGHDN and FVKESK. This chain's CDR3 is CASSHPAGGFETQYF. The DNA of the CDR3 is TGTGCCAGCAGCCATCCCGCGGGAGGCTTTGAGACCCAGTACTTC.

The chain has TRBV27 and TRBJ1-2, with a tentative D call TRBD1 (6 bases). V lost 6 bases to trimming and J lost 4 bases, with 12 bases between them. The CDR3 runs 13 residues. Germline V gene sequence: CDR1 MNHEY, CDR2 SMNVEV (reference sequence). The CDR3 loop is CASSSGVGYGYTF. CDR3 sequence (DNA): TGTGCCAGCAGCTCAGGGGTTGGCTATGGCTACACCTTC.

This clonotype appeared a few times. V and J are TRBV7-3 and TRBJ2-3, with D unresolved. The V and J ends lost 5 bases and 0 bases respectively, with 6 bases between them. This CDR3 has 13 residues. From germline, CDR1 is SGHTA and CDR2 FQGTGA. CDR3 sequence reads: CASSPSSTDTQYF. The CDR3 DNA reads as TGTGCCAGCAGCCCCTCAAGCACAGATACGCAGTATTTT. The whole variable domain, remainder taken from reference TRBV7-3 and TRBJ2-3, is GAGVSQTPSNKVTEKGKYVELRCDPISGHTALYWYRQSLGQGPEFLIYFQGTGAADDSGLPNDRFFAVRPEGSVSTLKIQRTERGDSAVYLCASSPSSTDTQYFGPGTRLTVL.

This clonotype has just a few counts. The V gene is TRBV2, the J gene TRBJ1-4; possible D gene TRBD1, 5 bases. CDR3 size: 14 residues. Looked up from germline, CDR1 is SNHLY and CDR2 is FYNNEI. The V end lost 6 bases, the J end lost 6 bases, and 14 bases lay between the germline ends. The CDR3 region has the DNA TGTGCCAGCAGGTGGGGCAGAACGTATGAAAAACTGTTTTTT. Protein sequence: CASRWGRTYEKLFF.